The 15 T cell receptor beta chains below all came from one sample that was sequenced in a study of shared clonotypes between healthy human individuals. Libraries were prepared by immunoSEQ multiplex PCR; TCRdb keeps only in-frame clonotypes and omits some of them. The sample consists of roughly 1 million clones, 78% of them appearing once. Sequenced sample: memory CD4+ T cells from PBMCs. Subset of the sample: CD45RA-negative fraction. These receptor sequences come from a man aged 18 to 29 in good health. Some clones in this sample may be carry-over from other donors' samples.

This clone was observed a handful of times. CDR3 DNA sequence: TGTGCCACCAGCAGAGTCGACATTCCCCTCCTCATACCCGTGGAGCAGTACTTC. This gives the protein CATSRVDIPLLIPVEQYF. The chain couples TRBV15 to TRBJ2-7; unclear D gene. V lost 1 base, J lost 7 bases, and 26 bases lay in between. The length of the CDR3 is 18 residues. The germline CDR1 and CDR2 sequences are LNHNV and YYDKDF (reference sequence).

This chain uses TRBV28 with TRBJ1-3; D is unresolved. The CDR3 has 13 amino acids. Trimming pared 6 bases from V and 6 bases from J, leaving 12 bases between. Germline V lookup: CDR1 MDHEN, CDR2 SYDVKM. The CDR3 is CASRDGETNTIYF. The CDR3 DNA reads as TGTGCCAGCAGAGACGGCGAGACAAACACCATATATTTT.

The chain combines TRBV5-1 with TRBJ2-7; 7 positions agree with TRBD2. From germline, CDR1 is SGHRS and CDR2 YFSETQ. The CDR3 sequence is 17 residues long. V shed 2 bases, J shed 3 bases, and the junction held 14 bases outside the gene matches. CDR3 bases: TGCGCCAGCAGCTTCTCCCCTTGGGAAGCGGGGAGCTACGAGCAGTACTTC. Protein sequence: CASSFSPWEAGSYEQYF.

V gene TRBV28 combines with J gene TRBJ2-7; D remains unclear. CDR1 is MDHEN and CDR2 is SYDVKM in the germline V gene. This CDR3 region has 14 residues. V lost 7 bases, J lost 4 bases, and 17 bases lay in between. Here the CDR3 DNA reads TGTGCCAGCACCCCCCAGGCCTTCACGTACGAGCAGTACTTC. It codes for CASTPQAFTYEQYF.

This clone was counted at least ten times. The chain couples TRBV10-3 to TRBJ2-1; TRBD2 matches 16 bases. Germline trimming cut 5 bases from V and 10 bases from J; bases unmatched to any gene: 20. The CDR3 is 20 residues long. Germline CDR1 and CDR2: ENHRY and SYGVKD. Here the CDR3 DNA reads TGTGCCATCAGTCGAACCTCCGGGACTAGCGGGAGGGGGGTAAGTGGGGAGCAGTTCTTC. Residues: CAISRTSGTSGRGVSGEQFF.

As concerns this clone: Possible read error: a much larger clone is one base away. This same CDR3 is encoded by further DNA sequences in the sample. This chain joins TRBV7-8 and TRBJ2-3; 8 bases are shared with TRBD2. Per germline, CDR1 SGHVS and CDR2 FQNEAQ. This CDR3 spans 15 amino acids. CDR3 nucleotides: TGTGCCAGCAGCAGAGCGGGAGAAAGCACGGATACGCAGTATTTT. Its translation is CASSRAGESTDTQYF.

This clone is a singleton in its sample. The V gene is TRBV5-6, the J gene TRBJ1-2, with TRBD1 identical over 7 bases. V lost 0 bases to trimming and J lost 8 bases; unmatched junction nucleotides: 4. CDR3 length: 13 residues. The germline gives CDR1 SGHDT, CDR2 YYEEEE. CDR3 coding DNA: TGTGCCAGCAGCTTGGGCCCAGGGGGAGGCTACACCTTC. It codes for CASSLGPGGGYTF.

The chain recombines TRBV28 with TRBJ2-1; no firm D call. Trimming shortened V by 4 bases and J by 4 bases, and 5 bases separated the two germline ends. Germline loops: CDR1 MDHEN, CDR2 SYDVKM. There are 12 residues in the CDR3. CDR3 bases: TGTGCCAGCAGTTCGGAGTACAATGAGCAGTTCTTC. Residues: CASSSEYNEQFF.

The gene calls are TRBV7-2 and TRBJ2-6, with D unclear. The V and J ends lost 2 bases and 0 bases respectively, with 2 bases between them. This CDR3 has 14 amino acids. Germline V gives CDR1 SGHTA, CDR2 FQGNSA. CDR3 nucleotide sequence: TGTGCCAGCAGCTTAAGCTCTGGGGCCAACGTCCTGACTTTC. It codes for CASSLSSGANVLTF.

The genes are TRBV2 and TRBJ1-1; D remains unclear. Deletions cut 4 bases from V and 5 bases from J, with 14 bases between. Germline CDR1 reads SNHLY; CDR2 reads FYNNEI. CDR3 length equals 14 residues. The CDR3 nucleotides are TGTGCCAGCAGTGTATCCGGACCGGGGACTGAAGCTTTCTTT. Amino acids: CASSVSGPGTEAFF.

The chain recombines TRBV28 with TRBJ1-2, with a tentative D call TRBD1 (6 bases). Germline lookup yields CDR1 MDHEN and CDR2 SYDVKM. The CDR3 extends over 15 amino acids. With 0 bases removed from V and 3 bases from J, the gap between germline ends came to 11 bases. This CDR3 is CASSLWGARDYGYTF. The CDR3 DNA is TGTGCCAGCAGTTTATGGGGGGCGCGAGACTATGGCTACACCTTC.

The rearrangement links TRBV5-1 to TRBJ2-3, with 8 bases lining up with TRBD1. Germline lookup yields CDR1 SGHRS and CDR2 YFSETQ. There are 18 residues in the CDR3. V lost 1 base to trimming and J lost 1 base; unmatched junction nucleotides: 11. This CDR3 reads CASSLFSQGALRTDTQYF. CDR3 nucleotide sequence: TGCGCCAGCAGCTTGTTTAGCCAGGGGGCCCTTCGCACAGATACGCAGTATTTT.

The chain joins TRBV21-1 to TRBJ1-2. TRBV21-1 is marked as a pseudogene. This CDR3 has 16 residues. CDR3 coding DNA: TGTGCCAGCAGCAAAGATCCGCCGGGCGCACTCTATGGCTACACCTTC. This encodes CASSKDPPGALYGYTF.

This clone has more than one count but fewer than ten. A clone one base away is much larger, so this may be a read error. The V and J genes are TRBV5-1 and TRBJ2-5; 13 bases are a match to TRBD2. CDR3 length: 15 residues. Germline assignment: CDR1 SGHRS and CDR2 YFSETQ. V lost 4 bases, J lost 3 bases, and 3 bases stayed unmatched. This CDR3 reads CASSTGTSGEETQYF. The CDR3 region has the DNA TGCGCCAGCAGCACCGGGACTAGCGGGGAAGAGACCCAGTACTTC.

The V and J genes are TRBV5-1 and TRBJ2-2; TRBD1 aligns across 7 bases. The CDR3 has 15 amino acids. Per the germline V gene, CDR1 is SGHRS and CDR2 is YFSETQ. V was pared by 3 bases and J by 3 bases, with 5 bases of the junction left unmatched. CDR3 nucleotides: TGCGCCAGCAGCTGGGGACAGTCCTACACCGGGGAGCTGTTTTTT. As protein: CASSWGQSYTGELFF. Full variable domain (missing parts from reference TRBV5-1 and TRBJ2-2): KAGVTQTPRYLIKTRGQQVTLSCSPISGHRSVSWYQQTPGQGLQFLFEYFSETQRNKGNFPGRFSGRQFSNSRSEMNVSTLELGDSALYLCASSWGQSYTGELFFGEGSRLTVL.